The 32 T cell receptor beta chains presented below share a single source sample, sequenced in a study of T cell changes during pregnancy in multiple sclerosis. Profiled with immunoSEQ multiplex PCR; TCRdb holds only in-frame clones, not every one. Here the sample spans about 89,000 clones, around 94% being singletons. The starting material was peripheral blood, obtained after pregnancy. Source of these receptors: a female donor in good health, enrolled as a control in a pregnancy study.

This clone has a single count. The CDR3: CASSPRAGNEQFF. As DNA, the CDR3 is TGTGCCAGCTCGCCCAGGGCGGGGAATGAGCAGTTCTTC. The V gene is TRBV18, the J gene TRBJ2-1, with D possibly matching TRBD2 (6 bases). This CDR3 contains 13 residues. Per the germline V gene, CDR1 is KGHSH and CDR2 is LQKENI. Deletions cut 6 bases from V and 7 bases from J, with 13 bases between.

V gene TRBV28 combines with J gene TRBJ2-3; TRBD2 agrees at 14 bases. Germline V gene data show CDR1 as MDHEN and CDR2 as SYDVKM. This CDR3 comprises 17 residues. The trim removed 6 bases at V and 3 bases at J, leaving 8 bases unmatched. This chain's CDR3 is CASRQPGLAGVTDTQYF. In DNA form, the CDR3 reads TGTGCCAGCAGGCAACCGGGACTAGCGGGAGTTACAGATACGCAGTATTTT.

The CDR3 DNA reads as TGTGCCAGCAGCGTAGACCAAGCCACCTACAATGAGCAGTTCTTC. Residues: CASSVDQATYNEQFF. The rearrangement links TRBV7-2 to TRBJ2-1, with unresolved D. V was pared by 5 bases and J by 2 bases, with 13 bases between. The V gene's germline CDR1 is SGHTA and CDR2 FQGNSA. The CDR3 has 15 residues.

The chain links TRBV27 to TRBJ2-7, with D possibly being TRBD2 (6 bases). This CDR3 is built from 15 residues. V was cut by 3 bases and J by 4 bases, with 16 bases left in between. Looked up from germline, CDR1 is MNHEY and CDR2 is SMNVEV (reference sequence). CDR3 amino acids: CASSFGGSYPYEQYF. CDR3 DNA sequence: TGTGCCAGCAGTTTCGGGGGAAGTTACCCTTACGAGCAGTACTTC.

This clone was seen a handful of times. The chain employs TRBV11-3 and TRBJ2-7, with D possibly TRBD1 on 6 matching bases. This CDR3 spans 13 amino acids. CDR1 is SGHNT, CDR2 YENEEA, per germline. Between the trimmed V and J ends, which lost 3 bases and 6 bases, there was a span of 12 bases. As DNA, the CDR3 is TGTGCCAGCAGCTTTGGGGACATCTCCGAGCAGTACTTC. This codes for CASSFGDISEQYF.

CDR3 residues: CASSSGWSSYNEQFF. CDR3 bases: TGTGCCAGCAGCTCCGGCTGGAGCTCCTACAATGAGCAGTTCTTC. This sequence joins TRBV11-2 and TRBJ2-1; D gene uncertain. The CDR3 is 15 residues long. Germline values: CDR1 SGHAT, CDR2 FQNNGV. With 4 bases removed from V and 0 bases from J, the gap between germline ends came to 10 bases.

The chain uses TRBV4-1 and TRBJ1-5; 8 bases fit TRBD1. CDR1 and CDR2 from the germline V gene are MGHRA and YSYEKL. The CDR3 is 17 residues long. The trim removed 1 base at V and 1 base at J, leaving 6 bases unmatched. The CDR3 region has the DNA TGCGCCAGCAGCCAAGTTGCAGGGGGCCAGAGCAATCAGCCCCAGCATTTT. Translated: CASSQVAGGQSNQPQHF.

The V call is TRBV6-4, the J call TRBJ2-6; 7 bases map to TRBD1. The J segment lost 2 bases and the V segment lost 6 bases, leaving 10 bases of the junction unmatched. Germline-derived CDR1 and CDR2 are MRHNA and SNTAGT. CDR3 length: 17 amino acids. In nucleotides, the CDR3 is TGTGCCAGCAGCCCACAGGGGATCTCTACTGGGGCCAACGTCCTGACTTTC. This encodes CASSPQGISTGANVLTF.

The V call is TRBV5-1, the J call TRBJ1-1; the D is unclear. The V and J ends lost 4 bases and 1 base respectively, with 17 bases between them. Germline V gene sequence: CDR1 SGHRS, CDR2 YFSETQ. This CDR3 has 16 amino acids. The CDR3 sequence: CASSPLDAGTNTEAFF. CDR3 nucleotides: TGCGCCAGCAGCCCCCTGGACGCGGGTACGAACACTGAAGCTTTCTTT. The full variable domain, with the rest looked up from reference TRBV5-1 and TRBJ1-1, is KAGVTQTPRYLIKTRGQQVTLSCSPISGHRSVSWYQQTPGQGLQFLFEYFSETQRNKGNFPGRFSGRQFSNSRSEMNVSTLELGDSALYLCASSPLDAGTNTEAFFGQGTRLTVV.

The V gene is TRBV6-5, the J gene TRBJ1-4; possibly TRBD1 for D (6 bases). This CDR3 spans 13 amino acids. Trimming took 6 bases from V and 5 from J, leaving 10 bases between them. Looked up from germline, CDR1 is MNHEY and CDR2 is SVGAGI. The CDR3 region is CASRGQQNEKLFF. The CDR3, as DNA: TGTGCCAGCAGGGGACAACAGAATGAAAAACTGTTTTTT.

J is TRBJ2-7 and V is TRBV15; 7 bases fit TRBD2. With V trimmed by 5 bases and J by 4 bases, 11 bases remained unmatched. The CDR3 covers 15 residues. CDR1 is LNHNV, CDR2 YYDKDF, per germline (reference sequence). CDR3 sequence (DNA): TGTGCCACCAGCCGGGTAGGCGGGAGTGTTTACGAGCAGTACTTC. The encoded protein is CATSRVGGSVYEQYF.

This sequence joins TRBV28 and TRBJ2-7, with 7 bases lining up with TRBD1. The junction had 5 bases not matched to a gene; V was cut back by 6 bases and J by 0 bases. The CDR3 extends over 14 amino acids. Germline V CDR1 and CDR2: MDHEN, SYDVKM. In DNA, the CDR3 is TGTGCCAGCAGGAGACAGGGCTCCTCCTACGAGCAGTACTTC. Its protein product is CASRRQGSSYEQYF.

This rearrangement joins TRBV4-1 to TRBJ1-2, with no clear D. The CDR3 covers 16 residues. Germline-derived CDR1 and CDR2 are MGHRA and YSYEKL. With 8 bases removed from V and 0 bases from J, the gap between germline ends came to 19 bases. The CDR3 DNA follows: TGCGCCAGCTCCACAGAATCCCCCAGTACTAACTATGGCTACACCTTC. Protein product: CASSTESPSTNYGYTF.

The chain joins TRBV6-1 to TRBJ1-2, with D maybe TRBD1 (6 bases). V was clipped by 0 bases and J by 4 bases, with 12 bases between them. The CDR3 is made up of 15 amino acids. Germline V gives CDR1 MNHNS, CDR2 SASEGT. The CDR3 region is CASSEAGTRSYGYTF. The CDR3, as DNA: TGTGCCAGCAGTGAAGCGGGGACAAGAAGCTATGGCTACACCTTC.

The rearrangement joins TRBV5-1 to TRBJ2-1; D may be TRBD2 (6 bases). Germline V gives CDR1 SGHRS, CDR2 YFSETQ. The CDR3 has 14 residues. V lost 3 bases and J lost 8, with 15 bases in between. The chain's CDR3 is CASSSSGFGDEQFF. In nucleotides, the CDR3 is TGCGCCAGCAGCTCGAGCGGGTTTGGCGATGAGCAGTTCTTC.

The rearrangement links TRBV5-6 to TRBJ2-2; TRBD2 agrees at 13 bases. In germline, CDR1 is SGHDT, CDR2 YYEEEE. The CDR3 totals 17 residues. Germline trimming cut 1 base from V and 3 bases from J; bases unmatched to any gene: 3. CDR3 sequence: CASSLTSGRVDTGELFF. The CDR3 DNA reads as TGTGCCAGCAGCTTGACTAGCGGGAGGGTCGACACCGGGGAGCTGTTTTTT.

The rearrangement uses TRBV5-1 and TRBJ2-1, with D unresolved. Germline V gene lookup returns CDR1 SGHRS and CDR2 YFSETQ. CDR3 size: 14 residues. The germline V and J ends were trimmed by 1 base and 7 bases, with 12 bases remaining between them. The CDR3 DNA follows: TGCGCCAGCAGCTTGAATATCCCCCAGAATGAGCAGTTCTTC. As protein: CASSLNIPQNEQFF.

The chain has TRBV27 and TRBJ2-6; possible D gene TRBD1, 5 bases. CDR1 is MNHEY, CDR2 SMNVEV, per germline (reference sequence). Trimming took 5 bases from V and 0 from J, leaving 14 bases between them. The CDR3 has 17 amino acids. The CDR3 region is CASSPHLTGSGANVLTF. Written as DNA, the CDR3 is TGTGCCAGCAGTCCCCACCTTACAGGCTCTGGGGCCAACGTCCTGACTTTC.

This chain uses TRBV6-1 with TRBJ2-6, with unresolved D. CDR1 and CDR2 (germline): MNHNS, SASEGT. CDR3 length: 17 residues. V was shortened by 2 bases and J by 0 bases, with 11 bases between the two germline ends. This CDR3 is CASSENVPGSGANVLTF. In nucleotides, the CDR3 is TGTGCCAGCAGTGAAAACGTACCCGGCTCTGGGGCCAACGTCCTGACTTTC.

V gene TRBV6-1 combines with J gene TRBJ2-7, with 8 bases that match TRBD2. The CDR3 contains 14 residues. V shed 4 bases and J 5 bases; nucleotides not matched to a gene: 7. Germline CDR1 MNHNS, CDR2 SASEGT. The CDR3 region is CASSGEREYDEQYF. CDR3 nucleotide sequence: TGTGCCAGCAGTGGGGAGCGGGAGTATGACGAGCAGTACTTC.

The chain uses TRBV6-5 and TRBJ1-1; D call uncertain. The CDR3 covers 15 residues. V was cut by 2 bases and J by 3 bases, with 13 bases left in between. The germline CDR1 and CDR2 sequences are MNHEY and SVGAGI. The CDR3, as DNA: TGTGCCAGCAGTTACGAGGGTTGGGTAGACACTGAAGCTTTCTTT. It translates to CASSYEGWVDTEAFF.

This sequence joins TRBV2 and TRBJ2-2, with 12 bases aligning to TRBD2. The CDR3 covers 21 residues. V lost 3 bases, J lost 4 bases, and 18 bases stayed unmatched. Germline lookup yields CDR1 SNHLY and CDR2 FYNNEI. DNA of the CDR3: TGTGCCAGCAGTGAGAGTTACGTTTATGCCCTAGCGGGAGGGCGCACCGGGGAGCTGTTTTTT. Its translation is CASSESYVYALAGGRTGELFF.

The chain couples TRBV5-4 to TRBJ2-3; 7 bases agree with TRBD2. V shed 1 base, J shed 3 bases, and the junction held 2 bases outside the gene matches. This CDR3 contains 14 residues. Germline V gene sequence: CDR1 SGHNT, CDR2 YYREEE (reference sequence). The CDR3, as DNA: TGTGCCAGCAGCTTGTCGGGAGGAACAGATACGCAGTATTTT. Its translation: CASSLSGGTDTQYF.

This chain connects TRBV27 to TRBJ2-3, with 10 bases that match TRBD2. After removal of 5 bases from V and 4 bases from J, the junction contained 6 bases not matched to a gene. Germline V gives CDR1 MNHEY, CDR2 SMNVEV (reference sequence). The CDR3 consists of 15 residues. Here the CDR3 reads CASSVTGTSADTQYF. The CDR3 DNA follows: TGTGCCAGCAGTGTTACCGGGACTAGCGCAGATACGCAGTATTTT.

The gene calls are TRBV7-9 and TRBJ2-7, with D tentatively TRBD2 (6 bases). V lost 8 bases and J 2 bases, leaving 13 bases between the germline ends. The CDR3 runs to 13 residues. CDR1 is SEHNR, CDR2 FQNEAQ, per germline (reference sequence). The CDR3 sequence: CASARRAAYEQYF. The CDR3 DNA follows: TGTGCCAGCGCAAGGAGGGCGGCCTACGAGCAGTACTTC.

The chain employs TRBV7-2 and TRBJ1-1; no firm D call. The germline V gene has CDR1 SGHTA and CDR2 FQGNSA. The CDR3 is made up of 13 amino acids. V was clipped by 1 base and J by 2 bases, with 5 bases between them. CDR3 nucleotide sequence: TGTGCCAGCAGCTTAGGCAGAAACACTGAAGCTTTCTTT. Translation: CASSLGRNTEAFF.

The V gene is TRBV19, the J gene TRBJ2-7; D is ambiguous. This CDR3 contains 13 residues. The V gene's germline CDR1 is LNHDA and CDR2 SQIVND (reference sequence). Between the trimmed V and J ends, which lost 5 bases and 1 base, there was a span of 9 bases. The CDR3 spells CASSADWSYEQYF. The CDR3 bases are TGTGCCAGTAGTGCCGACTGGTCCTACGAGCAGTACTTC.

This chain joins TRBV27 and TRBJ2-1; 8 positions agree with TRBD2. The germline V gene has CDR1 MNHEY and CDR2 SMNVEV (reference sequence). Losses at the gene ends were 4 bases for V and 7 bases for J; bases not matched to a gene: 6. The CDR3 runs 14 residues. The CDR3 loop reads CASSSLAEWNEQFF. In DNA form, the CDR3 reads TGTGCCAGCAGTTCACTAGCGGAGTGGAATGAGCAGTTCTTC.

The V and J genes are TRBV27 and TRBJ2-2, with a tentative D call TRBD2 (6 bases). V dropped 3 bases and J dropped 10 bases, with 15 bases sitting between them. CDR3 size: 14 residues. Germline CDR1 and CDR2: MNHEY and SMNVEV (reference sequence). CDR3 sequence: CASSFLATRVELFF. The CDR3 DNA sequence: TGTGCCAGCAGTTTCCTAGCGACACGGGTGGAGCTGTTTTTT.

The chain combines TRBV6-1 with TRBJ1-5, with a tentative D call TRBD1 (6 bases). The CDR3 runs to 14 residues. The germline V gene encodes CDR1 MNHNS and CDR2 SASEGT. V gave up 6 bases and J gave up 1 base, with 10 bases separating them. CDR3 residues: CASREQGSNQPQHF. The CDR3 coding sequence is TGTGCCAGCAGGGAACAGGGAAGCAATCAGCCCCAGCATTTT.

The chain combines TRBV27 with TRBJ1-2; TRBD1 agrees at 10 bases. The V segment lost 0 bases and the J segment 7 bases; nucleotides outside the gene matches: 5. The CDR3 is 15 residues long. Germline values: CDR1 MNHEY, CDR2 SMNVEV (reference sequence). Written as DNA, the CDR3 is TGTGCCAGCAGTTTATCGAGACAGGGGGCGGGTGGCTACACCTTC. Translated, it gives CASSLSRQGAGGYTF.

The J gene is TRBJ1-4, the V gene TRBV18; D gene unclear. Trimming cost V 3 bases and J 7 bases, with 9 bases left between them. The germline V gene has CDR1 KGHSH and CDR2 LQKENI. The CDR3 is 13 amino acids. The CDR3 region has the DNA TGTGCCAGCTCACCCCCAGAGGGTGAAAAACTGTTTTTT. Amino acid sequence: CASSPPEGEKLFF.